Listed below are T cell receptor beta chains from one sample, sequenced in a study of response to subunit inactivated influenza vaccine. MiXCR was run by TCRdb on the RT-PCR reads, yielding one entry per CDR3 protein. The table includes about 190,000 distinct CDR3 sequences, about 15% detected once. Sequences were derived from CD8+ T cells sorted from PBMCs, sampled more than 4 days after vaccination. Source of these receptors: a man in his forties or fifties who received an inactivated influenza vaccine. The CDR3 runs from the conserved cysteine through the conserved F or W. A D gene is named only where the DNA matches it firmly. Where a row states a size, it is once, few, many or the class of an expanded clone; other rows omit it.

D gene | J gene | clone size | V gene | CDR3 protein | CDR3 DNA
- | TRBJ2-7 | - | TRBV11-2 | CASSLGGPWEQYF | TGTGCCAGCAGCTTAGGGGGGCCGTGGGAGCAGTACTTC
- | TRBJ2-6 | few | TRBV28 | CASSFLVNSGANVLTF | TGTGCCAGCAGTTTCTTGGTAAACTCTGGGGCCAACGTCCTGACTTTC
- | TRBJ2-2 | - | TRBV20-1 | CSARHDTTYTGELFF | TGCAGTGCTAGACACGACACCACCTACACCGGGGAGCTGTTTTTT
- | TRBJ2-1 | - | TRBV6-5 | CASTSSASSYNEQFF | TGTGCCAGCACTTCGTCAGCCAGCTCCTACAATGAGCAGTTCTTC
TRBD1 | TRBJ1-2 | few | TRBV7-9 | CAILTGRELGYTF | TGTGCCATCCTGACAGGGCGAGAGCTTGGCTACACCTTC
- | TRBJ2-7 | many | TRBV20-1 | CSAREPPGPIYEQYF | TGCAGTGCTAGAGAGCCACCGGGGCCGATTTACGAGCAGTACTTC
TRBD1 | TRBJ1-4 | few | TRBV7-9 | CASSFGTGEKLFF | TGTGCCAGCAGCTTCGGGACAGGCGAAAAACTGTTTTTT
TRBD2 | TRBJ2-7 | few | TRBV20-1 | CSAKTSGKGFEQYF | TGCAGTGCTAAAACTAGCGGGAAAGGATTCGAGCAGTACTTC
- | TRBJ1-4 | - | TRBV5-1 | CASSWSAGEAKLFF | TGCGCCAGCAGCTGGTCAGCTGGGGAGGCAAAACTGTTTTTT
TRBD2 | TRBJ2-1 | many | TRBV5-1 | CASRGLAGGSSYNEQFF | TGCGCCAGCAGGGGACTAGCGGGAGGGTCTTCCTACAATGAGCAGTTCTTC
TRBD1 | TRBJ1-1 | few | TRBV7-9 | CASSAGGPTEAFF | TGTGCCAGCAGCGCAGGGGGGCCGACTGAAGCTTTCTTT
- | TRBJ1-6 | - | TRBV20-1 | CSARTNFSPLHF | TGCAGTGCTAGGACAAATTTCTCACCCCTCCACTTT
- | TRBJ2-1 | - | TRBV20-1 | CSDRRRGNFGEQFF | TGCAGTGACCGCCGCAGGGGAAATTTTGGTGAGCAGTTCTTC
- | TRBJ1-1 | few | TRBV7-9 | CASRGSYMNTEAFF | TGTGCCAGCAGGGGGTCTTATATGAACACTGAAGCTTTCTTT
- | TRBJ2-2 | few | TRBV3-1 | CASSQGPGTGELFF | TGTGCCAGCAGCCAGGGGCCGGGCACCGGGGAGCTGTTTTTT
TRBD1 | TRBJ1-1 | many | TRBV6-2/TRBV6-3 | CASSYQKGQGNTEAFF | TGTGCCAGCAGCTACCAAAAGGGACAGGGTAACACTGAAGCTTTCTTT
- | TRBJ2-5 | few | TRBV4-3 | CASSQEAILGETQYF | TGCGCCAGCAGCCAAGAGGCTATCCTTGGCGAGACCCAGTACTTC
TRBD1 | TRBJ2-2 | few | TRBV7-6 | CASSYPSSGQGFTGELFF | TGTGCCAGCAGCTACCCGTCCTCGGGACAGGGTTTCACCGGGGAGCTGTTTTTT
TRBD1 | TRBJ2-5 | - | TRBV24-1 | CATSDSGQGRGTQYF | TGTGCCACCAGTGACTCCGGACAGGGTAGGGGGACCCAGTACTTC
- | TRBJ2-3 | few | TRBV12-3/TRBV12-4 | CASSLFSRTDTQYF | TGTGCCAGCAGTTTATTTTCGCGCACAGATACGCAGTATTTT
- | TRBJ1-1 | few | TRBV9 | CASSVAGDSGTEAFF | TGTGCCAGCAGCGTAGCTGGCGACAGCGGGACTGAAGCTTTCTTT
- | TRBJ1-1 | - | TRBV2 | CASSSGTASSLWDTEAFF | TGTGCCAGCAGCTCCGGGACGGCCAGTTCCCTGTGGGACACTGAAGCTTTCTTT
TRBD2 | TRBJ2-1 | - | TRBV28 | CASSLIAGHYNEQFF | TGTGCCAGCAGTTTAATAGCGGGGCACTACAATGAGCAGTTCTTC
- | TRBJ2-2 | few | TRBV3-1 | CASSQELGKMNTGELFF | TGTGCCAGCAGCCAAGAACTGGGGAAGATGAACACCGGGGAGCTGTTTTTT
- | TRBJ1-2 | - | TRBV9 | CASSAPSDGYTF | TGTGCCAGCAGCGCCCCCAGCGACGGCTACACCTTC
- | TRBJ2-7 | - | TRBV5-4 | CASSLSPWAAEDYEQYF | TGTGCCAGCAGCTTGTCTCCGTGGGCAGCGGAAGACTACGAGCAGTACTTC
- | TRBJ2-1 | - | TRBV6-2/TRBV6-3 | CASSYSGGILYEQFF | TGTGCCAGCAGTTACTCTGGGGGCATCTTATATGAGCAGTTCTTC